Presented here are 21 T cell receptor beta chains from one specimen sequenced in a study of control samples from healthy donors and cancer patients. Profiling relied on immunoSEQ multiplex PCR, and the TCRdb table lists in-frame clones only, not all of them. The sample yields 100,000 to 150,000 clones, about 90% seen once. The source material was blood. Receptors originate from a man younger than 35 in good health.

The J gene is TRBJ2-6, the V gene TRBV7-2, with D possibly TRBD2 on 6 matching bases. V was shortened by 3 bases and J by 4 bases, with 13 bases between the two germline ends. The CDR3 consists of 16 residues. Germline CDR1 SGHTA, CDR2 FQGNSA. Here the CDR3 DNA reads TGTGCCAGCAGCTTTGGGACTGCTCCAGGGGCCAACGTCCTGACTTTC. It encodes CASSFGTAPGANVLTF.

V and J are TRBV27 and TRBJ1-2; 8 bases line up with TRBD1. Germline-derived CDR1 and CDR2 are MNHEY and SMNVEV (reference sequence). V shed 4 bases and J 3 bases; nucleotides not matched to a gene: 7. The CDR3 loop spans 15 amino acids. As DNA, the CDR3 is TGTGCCAGCAGTTCCTGGACAGGGATGGACTATGGCTACACCTTC. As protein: CASSSWTGMDYGYTF.

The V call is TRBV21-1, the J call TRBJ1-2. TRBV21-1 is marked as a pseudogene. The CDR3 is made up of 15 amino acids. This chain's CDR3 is CASSKPQGVGYGYTF. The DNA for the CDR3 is TGTGCCAGCAGCAAACCGCAGGGAGTCGGCTATGGCTACACCTTC.

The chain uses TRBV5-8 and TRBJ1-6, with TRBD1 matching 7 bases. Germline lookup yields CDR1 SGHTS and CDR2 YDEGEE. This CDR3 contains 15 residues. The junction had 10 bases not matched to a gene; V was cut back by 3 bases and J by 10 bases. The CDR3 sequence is CASSWTGHVVSPLHF. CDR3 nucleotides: TGTGCCAGCAGCTGGACAGGCCATGTAGTGTCACCCCTCCACTTT.

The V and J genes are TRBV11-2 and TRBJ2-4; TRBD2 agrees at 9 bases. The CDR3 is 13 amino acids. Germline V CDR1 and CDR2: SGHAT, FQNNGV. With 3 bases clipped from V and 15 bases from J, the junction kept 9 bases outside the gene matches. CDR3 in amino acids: CASSFERASGTYF. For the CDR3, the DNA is TGTGCCAGCAGCTTCGAAAGAGCTAGCGGGACGTACTTC. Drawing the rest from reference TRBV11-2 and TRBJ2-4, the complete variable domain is EAGVAQSPRYKIIEKRQSVAFWCNPISGHATLYWYQQILGQGPKLLIQFQNNGVVDDSQLPKDRFSAERLKGVDSTLKIQPAKLEDSAVYLCASSFERASGTYFGAGTRLSVL.

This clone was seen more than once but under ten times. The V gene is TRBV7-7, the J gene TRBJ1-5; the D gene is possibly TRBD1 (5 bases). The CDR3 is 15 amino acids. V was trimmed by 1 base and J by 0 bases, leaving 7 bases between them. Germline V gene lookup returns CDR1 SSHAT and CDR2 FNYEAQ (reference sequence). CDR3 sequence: CASSLDGTSNQPQHF. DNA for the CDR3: TGTGCCAGCAGCTTAGACGGGACTAGCAATCAGCCCCAGCATTTT.

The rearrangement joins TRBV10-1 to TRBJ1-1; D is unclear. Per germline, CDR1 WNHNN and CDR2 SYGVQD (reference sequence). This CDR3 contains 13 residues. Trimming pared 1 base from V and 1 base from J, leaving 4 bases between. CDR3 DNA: TGCGCCAGCAGTGAGTTAACGAACACTGAAGCTTTCTTT. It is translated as CASSELTNTEAFF.

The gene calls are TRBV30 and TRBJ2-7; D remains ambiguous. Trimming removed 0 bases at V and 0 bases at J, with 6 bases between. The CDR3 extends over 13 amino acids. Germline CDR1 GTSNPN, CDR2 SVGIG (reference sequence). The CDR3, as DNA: TGTGCCTGGAGTGTAAGGGCCTCCTACGAGCAGTACTTC. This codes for CAWSVRASYEQYF.

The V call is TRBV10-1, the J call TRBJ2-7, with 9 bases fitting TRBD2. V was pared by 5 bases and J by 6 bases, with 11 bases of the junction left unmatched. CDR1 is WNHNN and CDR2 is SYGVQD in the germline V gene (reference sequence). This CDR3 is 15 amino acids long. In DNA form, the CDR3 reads TGCGCCAGCAGTCGGACTAGCGAGAGATCGGGCGAGCAGTACTTC. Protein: CASSRTSERSGEQYF.

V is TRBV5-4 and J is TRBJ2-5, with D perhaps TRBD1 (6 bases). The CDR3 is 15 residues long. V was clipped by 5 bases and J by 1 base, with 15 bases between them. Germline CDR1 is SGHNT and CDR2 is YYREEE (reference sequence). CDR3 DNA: TGTGCCAGCAGGGCTGGACAGTCCTCCCAAGAGACCCAGTACTTC. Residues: CASRAGQSSQETQYF.

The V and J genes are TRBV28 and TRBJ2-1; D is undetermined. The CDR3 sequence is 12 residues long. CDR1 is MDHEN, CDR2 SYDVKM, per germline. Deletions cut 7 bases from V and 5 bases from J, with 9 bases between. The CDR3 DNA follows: TGTGCCAGCAAACAGACACACAATGAGCAGTTCTTC. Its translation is CASKQTHNEQFF.

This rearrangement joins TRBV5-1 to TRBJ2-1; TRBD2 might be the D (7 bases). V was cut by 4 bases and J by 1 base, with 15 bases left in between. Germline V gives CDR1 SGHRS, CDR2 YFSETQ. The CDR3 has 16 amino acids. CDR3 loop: CASSLIGGASYNEQFF. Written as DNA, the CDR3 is TGCGCCAGCAGCCTGATAGGGGGGGCGTCCTACAATGAGCAGTTCTTC.

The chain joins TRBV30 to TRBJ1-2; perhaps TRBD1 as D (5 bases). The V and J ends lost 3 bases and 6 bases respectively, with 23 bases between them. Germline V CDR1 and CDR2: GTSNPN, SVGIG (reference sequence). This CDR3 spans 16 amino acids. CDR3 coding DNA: TGTGCCTGGAGGGCCCCCGCAGGGCCGTTTATTCATGGCTACACCTTC. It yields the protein CAWRAPAGPFIHGYTF.

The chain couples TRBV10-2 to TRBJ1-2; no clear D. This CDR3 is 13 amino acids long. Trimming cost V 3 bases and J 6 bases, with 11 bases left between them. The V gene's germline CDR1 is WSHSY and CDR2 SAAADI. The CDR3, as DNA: TGCGCCAGCAGTGACGGTGGGTTAGATGGCTACACCTTC. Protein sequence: CASSDGGLDGYTF.

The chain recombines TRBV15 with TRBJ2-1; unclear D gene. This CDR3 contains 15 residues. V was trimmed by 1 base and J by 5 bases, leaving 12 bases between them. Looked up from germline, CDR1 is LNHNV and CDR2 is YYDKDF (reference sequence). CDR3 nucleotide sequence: TGTGCCACCAGCAGAGTCCCAGATTCAGACAATGAGCAGTTCTTC. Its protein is CATSRVPDSDNEQFF. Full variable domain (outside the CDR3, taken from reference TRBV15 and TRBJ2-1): DAMVIQNPRYQVTQFGKPVTLSCSQTLNHNVMYWYQQKSSQAPKLLFHYYDKDFNNEADTPDNFQSRRPNTSFCFLDIRSPGLGDTAMYLCATSRVPDSDNEQFFGPGTRLTVL.

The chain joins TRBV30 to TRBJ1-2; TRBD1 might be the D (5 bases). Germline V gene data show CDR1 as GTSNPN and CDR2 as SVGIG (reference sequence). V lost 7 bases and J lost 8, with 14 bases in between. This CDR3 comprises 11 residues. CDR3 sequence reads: CALPGGEGYTF. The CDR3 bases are TGTGCCTTGCCGGGGGGGGAAGGCTACACCTTC.

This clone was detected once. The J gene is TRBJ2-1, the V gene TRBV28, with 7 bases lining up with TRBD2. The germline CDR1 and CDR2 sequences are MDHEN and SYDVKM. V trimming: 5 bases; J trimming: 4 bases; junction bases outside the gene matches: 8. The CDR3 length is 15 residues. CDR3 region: CASSPRSSGYNEQFF. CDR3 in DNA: TGTGCCAGCAGTCCCCGCTCTAGCGGATACAATGAGCAGTTCTTC.

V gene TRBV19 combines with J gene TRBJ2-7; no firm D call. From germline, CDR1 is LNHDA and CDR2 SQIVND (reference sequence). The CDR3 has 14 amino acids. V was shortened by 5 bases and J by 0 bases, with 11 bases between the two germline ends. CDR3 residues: CASSRERSSYEQYF. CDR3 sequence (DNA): TGTGCCAGTAGTCGCGAAAGGAGCTCCTACGAGCAGTACTTC.

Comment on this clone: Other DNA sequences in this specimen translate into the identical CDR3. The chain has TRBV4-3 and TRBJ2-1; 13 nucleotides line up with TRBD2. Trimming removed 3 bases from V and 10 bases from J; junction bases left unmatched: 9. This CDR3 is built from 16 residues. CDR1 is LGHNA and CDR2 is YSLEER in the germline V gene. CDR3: CASSQGGLAGAVEQFF. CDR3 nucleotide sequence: TGCGCCAGCAGCCAGGGAGGACTAGCGGGAGCAGTGGAGCAGTTCTTC.

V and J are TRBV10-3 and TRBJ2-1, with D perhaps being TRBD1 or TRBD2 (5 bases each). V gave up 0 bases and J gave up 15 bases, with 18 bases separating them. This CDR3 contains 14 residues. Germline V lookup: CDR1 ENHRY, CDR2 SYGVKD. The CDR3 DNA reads TGTGCCATCAGTGAGTCGGTAGGGGACGGTCCCCCGTTCTTC. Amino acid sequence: CAISESVGDGPPFF.

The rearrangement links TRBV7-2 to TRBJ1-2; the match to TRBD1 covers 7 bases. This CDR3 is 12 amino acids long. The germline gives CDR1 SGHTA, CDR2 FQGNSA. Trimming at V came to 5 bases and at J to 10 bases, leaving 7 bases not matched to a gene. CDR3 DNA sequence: TGTGCCAGCAGCCCGAGAACAGGGGACTACACCTTC. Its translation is CASSPRTGDYTF.